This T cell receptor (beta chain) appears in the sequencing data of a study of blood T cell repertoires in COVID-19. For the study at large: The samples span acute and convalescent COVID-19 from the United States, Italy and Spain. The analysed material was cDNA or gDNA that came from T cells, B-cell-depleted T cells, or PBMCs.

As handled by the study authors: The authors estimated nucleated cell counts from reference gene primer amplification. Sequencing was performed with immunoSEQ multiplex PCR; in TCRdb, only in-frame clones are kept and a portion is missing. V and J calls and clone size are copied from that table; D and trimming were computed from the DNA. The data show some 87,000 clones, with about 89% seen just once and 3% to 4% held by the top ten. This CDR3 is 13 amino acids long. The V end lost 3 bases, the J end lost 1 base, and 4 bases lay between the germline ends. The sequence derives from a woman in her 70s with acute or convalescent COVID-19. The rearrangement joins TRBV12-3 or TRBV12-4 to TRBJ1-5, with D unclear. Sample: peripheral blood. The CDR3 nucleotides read TGTGCCAGCAGTTTCCAGAGCAATCAGCCCCAGCATTTT. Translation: CASSFQSNQPQHF.